The T cell receptor beta chain described here comes from a study of blood T cell repertoires in COVID-19. Study context: Sample material is recorded as cDNA or gDNA derived from T cells, B-cell-depleted T cells, or PBMCs.

The germline CDR1 and CDR2 sequences are KGHDR and SFDVKD. The trim removed 2 bases at V and 4 bases at J, leaving 11 bases unmatched. The CDR3 runs to 20 residues. Profiling relied on immunoSEQ multiplex PCR, and the TCRdb table lists in-frame clones only, not all of them. Of roughly 82,000 clones listed, 80% to 90% are singletons. Sequencing used peripheral blood. The source of this sequence is a woman aged 60-75 years with acute or convalescent COVID-19. The gene calls are TRBV24-1 and TRBJ2-6; TRBD1 agrees at 12 bases. CDR3 bases: TGTGCCACCAGTGATTCCCCCGGGACAGGGGGCGCATCAGGGGCCAACGTCCTGACTTTC. Residues: CATSDSPGTGGASGANVLTF.